A single sample is the source of the 28 T cell receptor beta chains below, sequenced in a study of regulatory T cells in long-lasting Graves disease. The time point is: persistent/refractory GD, antithyroid drugs over 5 years with positive TRAb. RNA isolated from PBMCs was used to make the TCR library. Sequencing libraries for TCR beta were prepared with iRepertoire HTBI primers and Arm-PCR of CDR3 regions. Each CDR3 protein is one row after TCRdb ran MiXCR on the multiplex PCR reads. This table holds 310,000 or so distinct CDR3 sequences, 22% found once. The starting material was peripheral blood mononuclear cells (PBMCs), obtained when the disease was refractory, from a patient treated with antithyroid drugs. These receptor sequences come from a female donor with Graves disease.

The V call is TRBV28, the J call TRBJ2-2; D is perhaps TRBD1 or TRBD2 (5 bases each). CDR1 is MDHEN and CDR2 is SYDVKM in the germline V gene. The CDR3 runs 15 residues. The germline V and J ends were trimmed by 5 bases and 6 bases, with 16 bases remaining between them. The CDR3 sequence is CASSLQGWDAGELFF. The CDR3 DNA reads TGTGCCAGCAGTCTTCAGGGTTGGGACGCCGGGGAGCTGTTTTTT.

This chain joins TRBV4-3 and TRBJ2-5, with D perhaps TRBD1 (6 bases). This CDR3 comprises 19 residues. Germline values: CDR1 LGHNA, CDR2 YSLEER. V was clipped by 5 bases and J by 0 bases, with 25 bases between them. CDR3 DNA: TGCGCCAGCAGCTACAGGGTCGCGACGGGAACTCCTTACCAAGAGACCCAGTACTTC. Translated: CASSYRVATGTPYQETQYF.

This clonotype has just a few counts. V and J are TRBV10-3 and TRBJ2-2; TRBD2 agrees at 7 bases. This CDR3 region has 14 residues. Germline V gene lookup returns CDR1 ENHRY and CDR2 SYGVKD. The V segment lost 10 bases and the J segment 2 bases; nucleotides outside the gene matches: 7. This chain's CDR3 is CATTKAGNTGELFF. CDR3 nucleotide sequence: TGTGCCACCACAAAAGCGGGAAACACCGGGGAGCTGTTTTTT.

This chain uses TRBV20-1 with TRBJ2-2; 7 bases map to TRBD2. CDR3 length: 15 residues. The germline gives CDR1 DFQATT, CDR2 SNEGSKA (reference sequence). The V gene end was trimmed by 3 bases and the J gene end by 0 bases; junction bases not matched to a gene: 4. CDR3 residues: CSASLLATNTGELFF. The DNA for the CDR3 is TGCAGTGCTAGCCTACTAGCGACGAACACCGGGGAGCTGTTTTTT.

This clonotype was seen many times. The chain recombines TRBV6-1 with TRBJ1-1, with D possibly TRBD1 on 5 matching bases. V was cut by 6 bases and J by 0 bases, with 11 bases left in between. There are 14 residues in the CDR3. CDR1 is MNHNS, CDR2 SASEGT, per germline. The CDR3, as DNA: TGTGCCAGCAGAGTGGGGCGGATGAACACTGAAGCTTTCTTT. As protein: CASRVGRMNTEAFF.

This clonotype was observed many times. V is TRBV7-2 and J is TRBJ2-5; 11 nucleotides align to TRBD2. There are 16 residues in the CDR3. V was pared by 6 bases and J by 3 bases, with 9 bases of the junction left unmatched. Looked up from germline, CDR1 is SGHTA and CDR2 is FQGNSA. CDR3 nucleotides: TGTGCCAGCAGTAGCGGGAGGGCGGCTGAGAAAGAGACCCAGTACTTC. Translation gives CASSSGRAAEKETQYF.

This clonotype was observed many times. V is TRBV12-3 or TRBV12-4 and J is TRBJ1-5; 7 positions match TRBD1. The V and J ends lost 1 base and 3 bases, in that order; junction bases with no gene match: 9. The CDR3 loop spans 17 amino acids. For the CDR3, the DNA is TGTGCCAGCAGTTTAGGGCGGGGAGGGGGCGACAATCAGCCCCAGCATTTT. As protein: CASSLGRGGGDNQPQHF.

The V and J genes are TRBV7-3 and TRBJ2-1; D not resolved. The CDR3 loop spans 14 amino acids. Trimming cost V 4 bases and J 4 bases, with 11 bases left between them. Germline values: CDR1 SGHTA, CDR2 FQGTGA. The CDR3 DNA reads TGTGCCAGCAGCTCCTCGACGGGTTACAATGAGCAGTTCTTC. It specifies CASSSSTGYNEQFF.

The J gene is TRBJ1-2, the V gene TRBV29-1; D possibly corresponds to TRBD1 (5 bases). This CDR3 comprises 13 residues. V was clipped by 4 bases and J by 6 bases, with 15 bases between them. Germline assignment: CDR1 SQVTM and CDR2 ANQGSEA. The CDR3 sequence: CSVGAKTGHGYTF. The CDR3 DNA follows: TGCAGCGTTGGAGCCAAAACAGGTCATGGCTACACCTTC.

This clonotype was counted at least ten times. The chain couples TRBV12-3 or TRBV12-4 to TRBJ1-6; possibly TRBD1 for D (6 bases). This CDR3 has 15 residues. Deletions cut 1 base from V and 7 bases from J, with 11 bases between. The CDR3 DNA sequence: TGTGCCAGCAGTTTAGGGGCAGGGGTGAATTCACCCCTCCACTTT. Protein product: CASSLGAGVNSPLHF.

This clonotype was observed many times. This chain joins TRBV28 and TRBJ2-7; TRBD1 aligns across 7 bases. Germline V gene lookup returns CDR1 MDHEN and CDR2 SYDVKM. The CDR3 runs to 15 residues. V lost 5 bases to trimming and J lost 1 base; unmatched junction nucleotides: 8. CDR3 loop: CASSRNRGASYEQYF. In nucleotides, the CDR3 is TGTGCCAGCAGTCGAAACAGGGGTGCATCCTACGAGCAGTACTTC.

This clonotype was detected ten times or more. The chain uses TRBV12-3 or TRBV12-4 and TRBJ2-7; D gene ambiguous. This CDR3 has 13 residues. Trimming cost V 5 bases and J 7 bases, with 15 bases left between them. CDR3 sequence reads: CASSIPPRSEQYF. The CDR3 bases are TGTGCCAGCAGTATCCCCCCTAGATCTGAGCAGTACTTC.

The genes are TRBV12-3 or TRBV12-4 and TRBJ1-2; TRBD1 agrees at 8 bases. CDR3 length: 12 residues. V shed 5 bases and J 8 bases; nucleotides not matched to a gene: 4. The CDR3 spells CASSQDRAGYTF. The CDR3 DNA follows: TGTGCCAGCAGTCAGGACAGGGCCGGCTACACCTTC.

The CDR3 reads CASKQGGNEQFF. The DNA for the CDR3 is TGCGCCAGCAAACAAGGGGGTAATGAGCAGTTCTTC. V and J are TRBV10-2 and TRBJ2-1; weak D call: TRBD1 (6 bases). V shed 7 bases and J shed 7 bases, with 11 bases lying between them. Germline CDR1 WSHSY, CDR2 SAAADI. The CDR3 length is 12 residues.

This clonotype was counted ten times or more. The genes are TRBV3-1 and TRBJ2-5; TRBD2 agrees at 8 bases. The germline V gene encodes CDR1 LGHDT and CDR2 YNNKEL (reference sequence). CDR3 size: 15 residues. After removal of 5 bases from V and 1 base from J, the junction contained 6 bases not matched to a gene. CDR3 nucleotides: TGTGCCAGCAGCGAAAGCGGGAGTGGCCAAGAGACCCAGTACTTC. Its protein product is CASSESGSGQETQYF.

This clonotype has at least ten counts. The chain employs TRBV28 and TRBJ2-7, with 11 bases that match TRBD2. Germline CDR1 and CDR2: MDHEN and SYDVKM. After removal of 5 bases from V and 3 bases from J, the junction contained 6 bases not matched to a gene. The CDR3 is made up of 15 amino acids. CDR3 sequence: CASSHLAGGRYEQYF. DNA for the CDR3: TGTGCCAGCAGTCACCTAGCGGGAGGACGCTACGAGCAGTACTTC.

This clonotype turned up a few times. V gene TRBV7-2 combines with J gene TRBJ1-6; D not certain. CDR1 and CDR2 from the germline V gene are SGHTA and FQGNSA. With 5 bases removed from V and 6 bases from J, the gap between germline ends came to 8 bases. This CDR3 is 13 amino acids long. In DNA form, the CDR3 reads TGTGCCAGCAGCCCCACCCCTAATTCACCCCTCCACTTT. This sequence encodes CASSPTPNSPLHF. The full variable domain, its missing parts supplied by reference TRBV7-2 and TRBJ1-6, is GAGVSQSPSNKVTEKGKDVELRCDPISGHTALYWYRQSLGQGLEFLIYFQGNSAPDKSGLPSDRFSAERTGGSVSTLTIQRTQQEDSAVYLCASSPTPNSPLHFGNGTRLTVT.

The rearrangement joins TRBV20-1 to TRBJ2-7; TRBD1 agrees at 7 bases. The CDR3 covers 13 residues. Germline CDR1 reads DFQATT; CDR2 reads SNEGSKA (reference sequence). V trimming: 5 bases; J trimming: 5 bases; junction bases outside the gene matches: 9. The CDR3: CSAWTGLTDEQYF. The CDR3 DNA is TGCAGTGCTTGGACAGGTTTAACGGACGAGCAGTACTTC.

The chain recombines TRBV6-2 or TRBV6-3 with TRBJ2-2; no clear D gene. There are 18 residues in the CDR3. Germline CDR1 MNHEY, CDR2 SVGEGT. Between the trimmed V and J ends, which lost 0 bases and 1 base, there was a span of 15 bases. CDR3 coding DNA: TGTGCCAGCAGTTACTCGATGCCCCCCCCAATGAACACCGGGGAGCTGTTTTTT. This encodes CASSYSMPPPMNTGELFF.

This chain connects TRBV28 to TRBJ2-1; D is uncertain. Germline V CDR1 and CDR2: MDHEN, SYDVKM. Trimming shortened V by 3 bases and J by 7 bases, and 13 bases separated the two germline ends. The CDR3 sequence is 14 residues long. CDR3 sequence reads: CASSFRSLRNEQFF. CDR3 coding DNA: TGTGCCAGCAGTTTTAGGTCGCTCCGGAATGAGCAGTTCTTC. Full variable domain (rest looked up from reference TRBV28 and TRBJ2-1): DVKVTQSSRYLVKRTGEKVFLECVQDMDHENMFWYRQDPGLGLRLIYFSYDVKMKEKGDIPEGYSVSREKKERFSLILESASTNQTSMYLCASSFRSLRNEQFFGPGTRLTVL.

This clonotype was recorded a few times. V usage is TRBV11-2 and J usage is TRBJ1-1, with TRBD1 matching 8 bases. V lost 6 bases, J lost 2 bases, and 8 bases stayed unmatched. The CDR3 is made up of 15 amino acids. Per the germline V gene, CDR1 is SGHAT and CDR2 is FQNNGV. The DNA of the CDR3 is TGTGCCAGCAGACATCGAACAGGGGGAAACACTGAAGCTTTCTTT. Translation gives CASRHRTGGNTEAFF. The whole variable domain, remainder taken from reference TRBV11-2 and TRBJ1-1, is EAGVAQSPRYKIIEKRQSVAFWCNPISGHATLYWYQQILGQGPKLLIQFQNNGVVDDSQLPKDRFSAERLKGVDSTLKIQPAKLEDSAVYLCASRHRTGGNTEAFFGQGTRLTVV.

This clonotype was observed at least ten times. This chain links TRBV7-8 with TRBJ2-7; D remains ambiguous. Germline CDR1 reads SGHVS; CDR2 reads FQNEAQ. The length of the CDR3 is 15 residues. V lost 3 bases and J lost 3, with 15 bases in between. CDR3 sequence: CASSLGQQIFYEQYF. Written as DNA, the CDR3 is TGTGCCAGCAGCTTGGGTCAGCAAATCTTCTACGAGCAGTACTTC.

A few counts support this clonotype. This chain connects TRBV4-2 to TRBJ2-7, with D uncertain. This CDR3 region has 15 residues. Germline lookup yields CDR1 LGHNA and CDR2 YNFKEQ. Trimming cost V 0 bases and J 5 bases, with 14 bases left between them. The CDR3 region is CASSQDPASPDEQYF. CDR3 DNA: TGTGCCAGCAGCCAAGACCCGGCTAGTCCGGACGAGCAGTACTTC.

A word on this clonotype: With a much larger clone just one base away, this may be a read error. This chain uses TRBV11-2 with TRBJ2-7, with no clear D. The V gene's germline CDR1 is SGHAT and CDR2 FQNNGV. Trimming shortened V by 6 bases and J by 5 bases, and 14 bases separated the two germline ends. The CDR3 totals 13 residues. CDR3 coding DNA: TGTGCCAGCAGTTCGGGTGGGCCCCACGAGCAGTACTTC. Translated, it gives CASSSGGPHEQYF.

J is TRBJ2-7 and V is TRBV25-1; TRBD1 is a possible D gene (5 bases). Germline V gene sequence: CDR1 MGHDK, CDR2 SYGVNS. This CDR3 is 16 amino acids long. V was clipped by 1 base and J by 0 bases, with 13 bases between them. This CDR3 reads CASSELWAGNSYEQYF. The CDR3 DNA reads as TGTGCCAGCAGTGAATTATGGGCAGGGAACTCCTACGAGCAGTACTTC.

This clonotype was seen ten or more times. The chain is built from TRBV2 and TRBJ2-2; the match to TRBD1 covers 7 bases. Germline CDR1 and CDR2: SNHLY and FYNNEI. V lost 6 bases to trimming and J lost 5 bases; unmatched junction nucleotides: 9. CDR3 size: 15 residues. CDR3 in amino acids: CASRATGSETGELFF. CDR3 in DNA: TGTGCCAGCAGAGCGACAGGGAGCGAAACCGGGGAGCTGTTTTTT.

This clonotype was counted ten times or more. J is TRBJ2-7 and V is TRBV20-1, with 7 positions matching TRBD2. Losses at the gene ends were 7 bases for V and 2 bases for J; bases not matched to a gene: 11. The CDR3 runs to 14 residues. CDR1 and CDR2 (germline): DFQATT, SNEGSKA (reference sequence). The CDR3 DNA reads TGCAGTGTCGGAGCGGGGCAGGAAGCCTACGAGCAGTACTTC. Protein product: CSVGAGQEAYEQYF.

In this sample, this clonotype turned up many times. The chain joins TRBV6-1 to TRBJ2-7, with D perhaps matching TRBD2 (5 bases). CDR1 and CDR2 (germline): MNHNS, SASEGT. The V gene lost 8 bases and the J gene lost 5 bases, with 13 bases spanning the gap. CDR3 size: 12 residues. The CDR3 DNA sequence: TGTGCCAGCGGGGTCCAGCGGCACGAGCAGTACTTC. The encoded protein is CASGVQRHEQYF.